Listed below are T cell receptor beta chains from one sample, sequenced in a study of control samples from healthy donors and cancer patients. The protocol was immunoSEQ multiplex PCR, while the TCRdb copy is restricted to in-frame clones and leaves out a portion. In the table there are roughly 32,000 clones, about 85% of which are singletons. Source material: PBMCs. Every receptor here comes from a woman in her thirties or forties with lung cancer. Both conserved end residues are part of each CDR3. The D gene is left open where the match is weak. Some rows mark clone size as missing; the rest say once, few, many or name a class of expanded clone.

>TRBJ1-4|.|16|TRBV5-1|.
TGCGCCAGCAGCATCTCCGGGACTAAAACTAATGAAAAACTGTTTTTT
CASSISGTKTNEKLFF
>TRBJ2-1|.|17|TRBV3-1/TRBV3-2|.
TGTGCCAGCAGCCAAAAGGGGGGAAAATTCTCCTACAATGAGCAGTTCTTC
CASSQKGGKFSYNEQFF
>TRBJ1-6|.|15|TRBV7-2|TRBD1
TGTGCCAGCAGCTTAATATCAGGGGGACATTCACCCCTCCACTTT
CASSLISGGHSPLHF
>TRBJ2-5|.|9|TRBV29-1|.
TGCAGCGTTGAAGAGACCCAGTACTTC
CSVEETQYF
>TRBJ1-5|.|16|TRBV18|.
TGTGCCAGCTCTAATGACACAGCGGTTAGCAATCAGCCCCAGCATTTT
CASSNDTAVSNQPQHF
>TRBJ2-5|few|12|TRBV29-1|.
TGCAGCGTTGAGGGGGCTCAAGAGACCCAGTACTTC
CSVEGAQETQYF
>TRBJ1-2|.|14|TRBV4-3|TRBD1
TGCGCCAGCAGCCAAGAAGGGGACAGTCGTGGCTACACCTTC
CASSQEGDSRGYTF
>TRBJ2-1|once|16|TRBV7-8|TRBD2
TGTGCCAGCACCTCGGCCAATGGCGGGGGGTACAATGAGCAGTTCTTC
CASTSANGGGYNEQFF
>TRBJ1-5|.|13|TRBV12-3/TRBV12-4|.
TGTGCCAGCAGTGGGGTGGATGGGAGGCCCCAGCATTTT
CASSGVDGRPQHF
>TRBJ1-6|few|15|TRBV11-3|TRBD1
TGTGCCAGCAGCTTGACGGGACAGGGAGACTCACCCCTCCACTTT
CASSLTGQGDSPLHF
>TRBJ2-7|.|15|TRBV6-2/TRBV6-3|TRBD1
TGTGCCAGCAGCCCCTCCGGGACAGGGGTCCACGAGCAGTACTTC
CASSPSGTGVHEQYF
>TRBJ1-1|.|16|TRBV7-9|.
TGTGCCAGCAGCCCGGGCGGGGGACATACGAACACTGAAGCTTTCTTT
CASSPGGGHTNTEAFF
>TRBJ2-7|.|16|TRBV5-1|TRBD1
TGCGCCAGCAGCCCCAGTCCCGGGACAGGGTCCTACGAGCAGTACTTC
CASSPSPGTGSYEQYF
>TRBJ1-1|.|14|TRBV2|.
TGTGCCAGCAGTGTTGGGGGGAGAAACACTGAAGCTTTCTTT
CASSVGGRNTEAFF
>TRBJ1-4|.|16|TRBV18|.
TGTGCCAGCTCACCGTTGGGAGAGCCAACTAATGAAAAACTGTTTTTT
CASSPLGEPTNEKLFF
>TRBJ2-3|once|14|TRBV19|.
TGTGCCAGTACCCCGAGGACAGGCACAGATACGCAGTATTTT
CASTPRTGTDTQYF
>TRBJ1-1|.|16|TRBV6-2/TRBV6-3|TRBD1
TGTGCCAGCAGTGCCCCCCAACAGGGGGCTAAGACTGAAGCTTTCTTT
CASSAPQQGAKTEAFF
>TRBJ2-3|few|13|TRBV12-3/TRBV12-4|TRBD2
TGTGCCAGTCTGCGGGGGGGCACAGATACGCAGTATTTT
CASLRGGTDTQYF
>TRBJ1-6|.|15|TRBV6-5|.
TGTGCCAGCACCCTAACAGGCAGTATCAATTCACCCCTCCACTTT
CASTLTGSINSPLHF
>TRBJ2-1|.|14|TRBV9|TRBD2
TGTGCCAGCAGCGCCTCCGGGACTAGGGGTGAGCAGTTCTTC
CASSASGTRGEQFF
>TRBJ1-1|.|13|TRBV28|TRBD1
TGTGCCAGCAGCCCAGGGGGGAACACTGAAGCTTTCTTT
CASSPGGNTEAFF
>TRBJ1-1|.|17|TRBV5-1|TRBD1
TGCGCCAGCAGCTTGGGGCAGGGGGCGTTTATGAACACTGAAGCTTTCTTT
CASSLGQGAFMNTEAFF
>TRBJ2-3|.|16|TRBV3-1/TRBV3-2|.
TGTGCCAGCAGCCCCCGGGGGCGGGGACTTGCGGATACGCAGTATTTT
CASSPRGRGLADTQYF
>TRBJ2-3|once|15|TRBV11-2|.
TGTGCCAGCAGCTTCCCCCAAATGGTGGGAGATACGCAGTATTTT
CASSFPQMVGDTQYF
>TRBJ2-2|.|12|TRBV28|.
TGTGCCAGCAGTTCCCCGGGGGGGGAGCTGTTTTTT
CASSSPGGELFF
>TRBJ2-7|once|15|TRBV5-6|.
TGTGCCAGCAGCACCCGGACATGGGGAACCTACGAGCAGTACTTC
CASSTRTWGTYEQYF
>TRBJ1-2|.|13|TRBV4-2|.
TGTGCCAGCAGCCAAGTTAGTGGATATGGCTACACCTTC
CASSQVSGYGYTF
>TRBJ2-5|.|15|TRBV29-1|.
TGCAGCGTTGAGACGGGGGCCAATCTCCAAGAGACCCAGTACTTC
CSVETGANLQETQYF
>TRBJ1-5|.|13|TRBV12-3/TRBV12-4|.
TGTGCCAGCAGTTTAAACGAGAATCAGCCCCAGCATTTT
CASSLNENQPQHF
>TRBJ2-1|few|16|TRBV29-1|TRBD2
TGCAGCGTGGGAGGAAGCGGGGGGGTCTCCTACAATGAGCAGTTCTTC
CSVGGSGGVSYNEQFF
>TRBJ1-6|.|13|TRBV27|.
TGTGCCAGCAGTTTGTGGATAAATTCACCCCTCCACTTT
CASSLWINSPLHF
>TRBJ2-2|.|14|TRBV28|.
TGTGCCAGCAGAAGACAGAGGGGGACCGGGGAGCTGTTTTTT
CASRRQRGTGELFF
>TRBJ2-3|.|17|TRBV27|TRBD1
TGTGCCAGATTATCGCTTCGACAGGGTTCTAGCACAGATACGCAGTATTTT
CARLSLRQGSSTDTQYF
>TRBJ2-1|few|15|TRBV4-2|.
TGTGCCAGCAGCACGACGGGGGGCGCCTACAATGAGCAGTTCTTC
CASSTTGGAYNEQFF
>TRBJ1-2|.|13|TRBV6-6|.
TGTGCCAGCCTTGACACTCTTAACTATGGCTACACCTTC
CASLDTLNYGYTF
>TRBJ1-3|few|16|TRBV7-9|TRBD1
TGTGCCAGCAGCTATGGGACAGCCCTTAGCGGGAACACCATATATTTT
CASSYGTALSGNTIYF
>TRBJ1-1|.|11|TRBV29-1|.
TGCAGCTTGTTACGGGGCACTGAAGCTTTCTTT
CSLLRGTEAFF
>TRBJ2-2|.|15|TRBV5-6|.
TGTGCCAGCAGCTTGCAGGGAGGCTCGGCCGGGGAGCTGTTTTTT
CASSLQGGSAGELFF
>TRBJ2-7|.|15|TRBV27|TRBD1
TGTGCCAGCAGCTTTAGGGGGCTCAGCTCCTACGAGCAGTACTTC
CASSFRGLSSYEQYF
>TRBJ2-5|.|15|TRBV7-8|.
TGTGCCAGCAGCTTTGGGGGCAATCCCAAGGAGACCCAGTACTTC
CASSFGGNPKETQYF
>TRBJ2-1|.|15|TRBV5-4|TRBD2
TGTGCCAGCAGCCCCGGACTAGCGGGGTACAATGAGCAGTTCTTC
CASSPGLAGYNEQFF
>TRBJ1-1|.|12|TRBV19|.
TGTGCCAGTACCCCCGGCGGAGCTGAAGCTTTCTTT
CASTPGGAEAFF
>TRBJ2-1|.|11|TRBV20-1|.
TGCAGTGCTAGTCGTGGGGGCCAGCAGTTCTTC
CSASRGGQQFF
>TRBJ2-3|.|14|TRBV7-9|.
TGTGCCAGCAGCAAGGGACATTACACAGATACGCAGTATTTT
CASSKGHYTDTQYF
>TRBJ2-7|few|14|TRBV6-5|.
TGTGCCAGCAGCCAAGCCCCGGGGATCTACGAGCAGTACTTC
CASSQAPGIYEQYF
>TRBJ1-6|.|15|TRBV5-5|.
TGTGCCAGCAGCTTGCGTCAGGGGTATAATTCACCCCTCCACTTT
CASSLRQGYNSPLHF
>TRBJ2-5|.|14|TRBV7-2|.
TGTGCCAGCAGCTTACGGGGGCTGGTAGAGACCCAGTACTTC
CASSLRGLVETQYF
>TRBJ2-1|.|15|TRBV5-1|TRBD1
TGCGCCAGCAGAATCGGACAGGGGGAGTACAATGAGCAGTTCTTC
CASRIGQGEYNEQFF
>TRBJ2-1|.|23|TRBV27|TRBD2
TGTGCCAGCAGTTTAGAGGGAAAGTTGTACAGTAAATTAGCGGGGGCCAGCTACAATGAGCAGTTCTTC
CASSLEGKLYSKLAGASYNEQFF
>TRBJ2-1|.|16|TRBV6-5|TRBD2
TGTGCCAGCAGTTACTCGACTAGCGGGGCCTACAATGAGCAGTTCTTC
CASSYSTSGAYNEQFF